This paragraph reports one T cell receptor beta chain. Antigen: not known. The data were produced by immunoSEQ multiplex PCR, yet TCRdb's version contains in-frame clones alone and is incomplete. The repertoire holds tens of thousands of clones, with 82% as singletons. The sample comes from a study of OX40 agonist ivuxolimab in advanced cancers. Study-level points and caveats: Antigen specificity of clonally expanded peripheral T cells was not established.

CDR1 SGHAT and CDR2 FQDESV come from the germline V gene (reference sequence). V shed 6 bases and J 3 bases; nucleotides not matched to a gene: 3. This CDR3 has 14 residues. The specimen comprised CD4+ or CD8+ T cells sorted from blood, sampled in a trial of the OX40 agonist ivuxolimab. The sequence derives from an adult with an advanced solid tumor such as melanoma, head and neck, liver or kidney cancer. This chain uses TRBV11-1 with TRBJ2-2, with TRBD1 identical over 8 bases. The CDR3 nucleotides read TGTGCCAGCAGTTACAGGGGGTACACCGGGGAGCTGTTTTTT. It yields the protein CASSYRGYTGELFF.